This T cell receptor beta chain was obtained from a study of PD-L1 blockade in urothelial cancer. Background on the study: Twenty-five out of 29 patients were men whose urothelial cancer was bladder-origin. Blood analysis took place 3 weeks (second dose) and 6 weeks after treatment start.

This clone was found a few times. Additional DNA sequences in this sample encode the identical CDR3. TCRdb keeps only in-frame clones here, not all; method: immunoSEQ multiplex PCR. The data show over 45,000 clones, 87% seen once. The germline V and J ends were trimmed by 0 bases and 7 bases, with 4 bases remaining between them. CDR3 length equals 12 residues. Germline lookup yields CDR1 LNHNV and CDR2 YYDKDF (reference sequence). The TCR originated in a man aged 55 to 70 with urothelial cancer. The sequences come from PBMCs, collected around atezolizumab (anti-PD-L1) treatment. The rearrangement uses TRBV15 and TRBJ1-5, with D unresolved. This chain's CDR3 is CATSRDRQPQHF. The CDR3 region has the DNA TGTGCCACCAGCAGAGATAGACAGCCCCAGCATTTT.